What follows describes a single T cell receptor (beta chain). This CDR3 region has 14 residues. The V gene's germline CDR1 is LNHNV and CDR2 YYDKDF (reference sequence). Trimming took off 3 bases at V and 4 bases at J, with 12 bases between the two ends. This sample stems from a study of Graves' ophthalmopathy and Graves' hyperthyroidism. TCR beta CDR3 amplification used RNA transcripts. The workflow started with a first-round RT-PCR run with HTBI primers and then moved on to a second-round multiplex PCR. From the multiplex PCR reads, TCRdb called clonotypes with MiXCR, one entry per CDR3 protein. The sample has hundreds of thousands of distinct CDR3 sequences; 40% are singletons.

V and J are TRBV15 and TRBJ1-2; D not resolved. This receptor was taken from an adult man with Graves' ophthalmopathy. The sequenced sample was peripheral blood. The CDR3 loop is CATSSSGPIYGYTF. In DNA form, the CDR3 reads TGTGCCACCAGCAGCTCTGGACCGATCTATGGCTACACCTTC.